This is a list of T cell receptor beta chains from one sample in a study of blood T cells in healthy people across ages. In TCRdb, the 5' RACE reads were re-called with MiXCR into one record per CDR3 protein. The table lists 700,000 to 900,000 distinct CDR3 sequences, 20% to 30% of them singletons, with 2.5% to 3.5% in the top ten. These sequences were also reported in another study, on T cells of mothers and their children.

The sequencing input was blood. These receptors were collected from a boy between 10 and 17 years old in good health. CDR3s include the opening cysteine and the closing phenylalanine or tryptophan. Not every row has a clone size; where given, it reads once, few, many or a size class.

CDR3: CSVVRWGARVYEQYF; size: -; J: TRBJ2-7; V: TRBV29-1
CDR3: CASSPPSGVAEQYF; size: -; J: TRBJ2-7; V: TRBV3-1
CDR3: CASSPGTSYYGYTF; size: few; J: TRBJ1-2; V: TRBV4-1
CDR3: CASSLVFRQRASYNEQFF; size: -; J: TRBJ2-1; V: TRBV11-2
CDR3: CASSAPGLAGGSDTQYF; size: few; J: TRBJ2-3; V: TRBV12-3/TRBV12-4
CDR3: CAGSFSGTGRNTETFF; size: few; J: TRBJ1-1; V: TRBV7-3
CDR3: CATSDWGTGSSGANVLTF; size: -; J: TRBJ2-6; V: TRBV24-1
CDR3: CASEPVTVHGYTF; size: -; J: TRBJ1-2; V: TRBV12-5
CDR3: CSARPSGDLTDTQYF; size: few; J: TRBJ2-3; V: TRBV20-1
CDR3: CASSLQLAGANNEQFF; size: -; J: TRBJ2-1; V: TRBV5-1